The T cell receptor beta chain described here comes from a study of blood T cell repertoires in COVID-19. Study as a whole: The analysed material was cDNA or gDNA that came from T cells, B-cell-depleted T cells, or PBMCs.

Data came from immunoSEQ multiplex PCR; TCRdb stores just in-frame clones and leaves some out. The table lists about 220,000 clones, 75% to 85% of them singletons. V lost 7 bases and J lost 9; bases outside the gene matches: 4. This CDR3 spans 11 amino acids. Per germline, CDR1 MNHEY and CDR2 SVGAGI. This clone was picked up one time. The sequenced material came from peripheral blood. The sequence came from a human donor in a cohort sampled during active COVID-19. The genes are TRBV6-5 and TRBJ1-2, with 8 bases identical to TRBD1. The CDR3 here is CASTNRGSYTF. DNA for the CDR3: TGTGCCAGCACCAACAGGGGGAGCTACACCTTC.